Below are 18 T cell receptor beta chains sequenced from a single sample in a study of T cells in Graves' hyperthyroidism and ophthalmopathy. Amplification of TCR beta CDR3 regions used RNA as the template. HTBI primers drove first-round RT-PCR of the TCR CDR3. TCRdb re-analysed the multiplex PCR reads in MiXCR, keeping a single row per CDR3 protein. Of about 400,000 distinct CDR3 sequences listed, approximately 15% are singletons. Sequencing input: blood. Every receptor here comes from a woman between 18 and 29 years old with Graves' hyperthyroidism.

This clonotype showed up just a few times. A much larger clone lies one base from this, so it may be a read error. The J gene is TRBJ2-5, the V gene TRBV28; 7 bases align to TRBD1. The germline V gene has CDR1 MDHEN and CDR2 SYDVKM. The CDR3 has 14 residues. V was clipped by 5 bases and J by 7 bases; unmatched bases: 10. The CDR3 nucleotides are TGTGCCAGCAGTCGGCACAGGGGATTGAGGACCCAGTACTTC. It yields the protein CASSRHRGLRTQYF.

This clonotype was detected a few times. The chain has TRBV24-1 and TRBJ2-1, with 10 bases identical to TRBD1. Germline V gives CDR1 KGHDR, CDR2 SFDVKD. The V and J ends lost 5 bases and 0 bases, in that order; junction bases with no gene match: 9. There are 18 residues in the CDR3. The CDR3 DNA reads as TGTGCCACCAGTGGTATCGGGACAGGGGAAAGCTCCTACAATGAGCAGTTCTTC. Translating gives CATSGIGTGESSYNEQFF.

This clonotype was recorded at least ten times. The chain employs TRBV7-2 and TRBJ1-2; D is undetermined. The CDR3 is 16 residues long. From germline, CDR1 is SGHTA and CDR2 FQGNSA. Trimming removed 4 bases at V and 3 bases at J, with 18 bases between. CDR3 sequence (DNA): TGTGCCAGCAGCTCCTACTACCTGGACCTAGACTATGGCTACACCTTC. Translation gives CASSSYYLDLDYGYTF.

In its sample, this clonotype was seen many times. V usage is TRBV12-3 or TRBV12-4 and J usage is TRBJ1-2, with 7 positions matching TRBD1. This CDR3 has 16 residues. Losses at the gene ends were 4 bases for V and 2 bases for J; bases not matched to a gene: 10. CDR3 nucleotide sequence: TGTGCCAGCAGTTCCGGACAGGCCGAAACCAACTATGGCTACACCTTC. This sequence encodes CASSSGQAETNYGYTF.

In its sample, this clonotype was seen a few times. The CDR3 loop reads CSARKPGQGYEQYF. As DNA, the CDR3 is TGCAGTGCGAGAAAACCGGGACAGGGGTACGAGCAGTACTTC. The V gene is TRBV20-1, the J gene TRBJ2-7; TRBD1 matches 10 bases. Germline assignment: CDR1 DFQATT and CDR2 SNEGSKA (reference sequence). The CDR3 runs to 14 residues. The V and J ends lost 6 bases and 4 bases, in that order; junction bases with no gene match: 9.

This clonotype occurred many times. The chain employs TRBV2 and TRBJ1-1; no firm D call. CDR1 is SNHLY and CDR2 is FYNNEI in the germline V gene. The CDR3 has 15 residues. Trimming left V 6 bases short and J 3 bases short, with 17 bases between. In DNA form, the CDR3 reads TGTGCCAGCAGCCTGGAAACGGGGTGGGACACTGAAGCTTTCTTT. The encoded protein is CASSLETGWDTEAFF.

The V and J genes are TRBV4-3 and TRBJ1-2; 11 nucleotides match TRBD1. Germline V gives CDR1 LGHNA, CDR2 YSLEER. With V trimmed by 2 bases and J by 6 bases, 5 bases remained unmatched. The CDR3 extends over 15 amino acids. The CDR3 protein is CASSQYPGQGDGYTF. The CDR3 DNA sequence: TGCGCCAGCAGCCAATATCCGGGACAGGGGGATGGCTACACCTTC.

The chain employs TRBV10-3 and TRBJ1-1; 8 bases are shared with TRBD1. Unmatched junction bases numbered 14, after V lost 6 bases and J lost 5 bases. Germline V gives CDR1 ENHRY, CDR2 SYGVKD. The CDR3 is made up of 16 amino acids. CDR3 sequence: CAIRGTGSLIGTEAFF. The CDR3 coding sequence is TGTGCCATCAGAGGGACAGGATCTCTAATAGGGACTGAAGCTTTCTTT.

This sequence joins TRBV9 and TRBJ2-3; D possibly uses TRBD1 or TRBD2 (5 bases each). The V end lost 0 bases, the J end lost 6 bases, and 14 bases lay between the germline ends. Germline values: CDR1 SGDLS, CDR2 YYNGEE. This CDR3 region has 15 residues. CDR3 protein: CASSVGIVEGDTQYF. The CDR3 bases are TGTGCCAGCAGCGTAGGCATTGTTGAGGGGGATACGCAGTATTTT.

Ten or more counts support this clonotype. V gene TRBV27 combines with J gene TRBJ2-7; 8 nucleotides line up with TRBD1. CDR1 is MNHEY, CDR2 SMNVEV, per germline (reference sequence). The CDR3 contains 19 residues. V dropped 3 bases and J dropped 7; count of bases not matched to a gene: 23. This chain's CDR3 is CASSFGRQGALMALSEQYF. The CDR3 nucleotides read TGTGCCAGCAGTTTTGGTCGGCAGGGGGCTCTAATGGCCTTAAGTGAGCAGTACTTC.

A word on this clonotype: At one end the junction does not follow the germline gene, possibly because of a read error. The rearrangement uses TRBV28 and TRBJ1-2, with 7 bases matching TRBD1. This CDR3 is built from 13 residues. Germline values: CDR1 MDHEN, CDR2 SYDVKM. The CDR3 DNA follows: TGTGCCAACAGTTTACGGCAGGGGGGTGGCTACACCTTC. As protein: CANSLRQGGGYTF.

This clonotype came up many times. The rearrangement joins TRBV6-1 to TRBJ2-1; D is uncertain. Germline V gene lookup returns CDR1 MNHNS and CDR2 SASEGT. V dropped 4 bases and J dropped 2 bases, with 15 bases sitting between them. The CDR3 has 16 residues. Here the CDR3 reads CASSAHGLGTYNEQFF. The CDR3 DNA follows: TGTGCCAGCAGTGCCCATGGGCTAGGGACCTACAATGAGCAGTTCTTC.

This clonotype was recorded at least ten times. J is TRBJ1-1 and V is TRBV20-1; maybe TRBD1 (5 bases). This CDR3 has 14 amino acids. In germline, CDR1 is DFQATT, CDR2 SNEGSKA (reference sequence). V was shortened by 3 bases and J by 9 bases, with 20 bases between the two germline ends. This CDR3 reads CSARERQGLNKAFF. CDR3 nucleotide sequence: TGCAGTGCTAGGGAGCGGCAGGGCCTAAATAAAGCTTTCTTT.

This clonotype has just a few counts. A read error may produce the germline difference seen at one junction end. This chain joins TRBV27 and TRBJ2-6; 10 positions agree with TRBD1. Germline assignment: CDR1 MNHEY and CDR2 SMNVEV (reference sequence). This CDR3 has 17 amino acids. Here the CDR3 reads CASSPRQGAAGANVLAF. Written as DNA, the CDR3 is TGTGCCAGCAGTCCACGACAGGGGGCGGCTGGGGCCAACGTCCTGGCTTTC. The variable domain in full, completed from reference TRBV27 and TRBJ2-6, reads EAQVTQNPRYLITVTGKKLTVTCSQNMNHEYMSWYRQDPGLGLRQIYYSMNVEVTDKGDVPEGYKVSRKEKRNFPLILESPSPNQTSLYFCASSPRQGAAGANVLAFGAGSRLTVL.

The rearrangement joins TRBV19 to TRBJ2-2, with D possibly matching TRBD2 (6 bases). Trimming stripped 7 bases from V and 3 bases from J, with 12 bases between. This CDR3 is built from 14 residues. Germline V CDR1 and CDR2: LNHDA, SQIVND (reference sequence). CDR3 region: CASTSDYDTGELFF. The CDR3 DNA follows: TGTGCCAGTACGTCGGACTATGACACCGGGGAGCTGTTTTTT.

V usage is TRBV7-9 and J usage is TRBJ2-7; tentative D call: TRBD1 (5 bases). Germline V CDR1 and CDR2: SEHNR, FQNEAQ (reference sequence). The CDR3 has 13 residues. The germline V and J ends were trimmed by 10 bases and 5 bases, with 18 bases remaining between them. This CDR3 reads CAILRGSGDEQYF. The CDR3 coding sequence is TGTGCCATCCTAAGGGGTTCTGGGGACGAGCAGTACTTC.

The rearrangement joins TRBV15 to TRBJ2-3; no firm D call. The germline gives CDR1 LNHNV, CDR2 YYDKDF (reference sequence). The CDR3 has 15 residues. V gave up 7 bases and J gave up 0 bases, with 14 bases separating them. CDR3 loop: CATTTGVESTDTQYF. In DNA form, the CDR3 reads TGTGCCACCACCACTGGAGTGGAGAGCACAGATACGCAGTATTTT.

Written as DNA, the CDR3 is TGTGCCAGCAGTTCCCCTAGGGGCGGAAGGAATGAGCAGTTCTTC. Protein product: CASSSPRGGRNEQFF. This chain links TRBV6-1 with TRBJ2-1, with D possibly TRBD1 on 5 matching bases. Germline V gene lookup returns CDR1 MNHNS and CDR2 SASEGT. The V and J ends lost 5 bases and 7 bases respectively, with 18 bases between them. This CDR3 spans 15 amino acids.